Shown below are 20 T cell receptor beta chains from a single sample sequenced in a study of cytomegalovirus exposure and HLA in healthy donors. In the PCR, 60 Vbeta and 13 Jbeta primers were used. Here immunoSEQ multiplex PCR was the method, and the copy in TCRdb shows in-frame clones only, minus some. The sample contains fewer than 200,000 clones, over 75% of which appear only once. What was sequenced was PBMCs. These TCRs come from a woman under 30 in good health and CMV-seronegative.

This clone was counted between two and nine times. For the CDR3, the DNA is TGTGCCTGGACCACGGACAGTAACAATCAGCCCCAGCATTTT. Translation: CAWTTDSNNQPQHF. The V and J genes are TRBV30 and TRBJ1-5; D possibly corresponds to TRBD1 (6 bases). The CDR3 extends over 14 amino acids. CDR1 is GTSNPN and CDR2 is SVGIG in the germline V gene (reference sequence). Trimming took off 4 bases at V and 3 bases at J, with 13 bases between the two ends.

In this sample, this clone turned up once. This chain links TRBV5-1 with TRBJ2-1, with TRBD2 identical over 10 bases. The CDR3 consists of 17 residues. CDR1 and CDR2 (germline): SGHRS, YFSETQ. Losses at the gene ends were 0 bases for V and 0 bases for J; bases not matched to a gene: 3. The DNA of the CDR3 is TGCGCCAGCAGCTTGGATAGCGGGGGGCGCTCCTACAATGAGCAGTTCTTC. This sequence encodes CASSLDSGGRSYNEQFF.

The DNA of the CDR3 is TGTGCCAGCAGTCGTAGACAGGGGCAGACTGAAGCTTTCTTT. It codes for CASSRRQGQTEAFF. The genes are TRBV6-6 and TRBJ1-1; 8 bases line up with TRBD1. The junction had 7 bases not matched to a gene; V was cut back by 5 bases and J by 5 bases. CDR1 MNHNY and CDR2 SVGAGI come from the germline V gene (reference sequence). The CDR3 length is 14 residues.

This chain joins TRBV11-2 and TRBJ2-7; 7 bases agree with TRBD2. Germline CDR1 is SGHAT and CDR2 is FQNNGV. Trimming at V came to 0 bases and at J to 4 bases, leaving 12 bases not matched to a gene. This CDR3 is built from 17 residues. CDR3 nucleotide sequence: TGTGCCAGCAGCTTAGATCCAGAGACTAGCCATGGGTACGAGCAGTACTTC. It is translated as CASSLDPETSHGYEQYF.

The gene calls are TRBV10-1 and TRBJ1-1; D is possibly TRBD1 (5 bases). The V end was cut by 5 bases, the J end by 1 base, with 8 bases between. Germline V gene lookup returns CDR1 WNHNN and CDR2 SYGVQD (reference sequence). The CDR3 is 13 residues long. CDR3 sequence: CASSRGTNTEAFF. In DNA, the CDR3 is TGCGCCAGCAGTCGGGGGACGAACACTGAAGCTTTCTTT.

The chain has TRBV19 and TRBJ1-1, with D perhaps matching TRBD1 (6 bases). Per the germline V gene, CDR1 is LNHDA and CDR2 is SQIVND (reference sequence). The CDR3 loop spans 17 amino acids. Trimming removed 0 bases from V and 1 base from J, with 15 bases in between. This chain's CDR3 is CASSIDRRGASNTEAFF. The DNA of the CDR3 is TGTGCCAGTAGTATAGATCGTCGGGGGGCCTCGAACACTGAAGCTTTCTTT.

This chain links TRBV5-4 with TRBJ2-3, with 12 bases identical to TRBD2. J lost 3 bases, V lost 1 base, and 6 bases had no gene match. This CDR3 region has 17 residues. From germline, CDR1 is SGHNT and CDR2 YYREEE (reference sequence). CDR3 amino acids: CASSLTSGGMGTDTQYF. CDR3 nucleotides: TGTGCCAGCAGCTTGACTAGCGGGGGGATGGGGACAGATACGCAGTATTTT.

In this sample, this clone turned up once. The chain carries TRBV5-1 and TRBJ2-1; 8 bases align to TRBD2. This CDR3 has 17 residues. Germline-derived CDR1 and CDR2 are SGHRS and YFSETQ. With V trimmed by 0 bases and J by 9 bases, 14 bases remained unmatched. CDR3 bases: TGCGCCAGCAGCTTGGCTTCGGGGGGGCTCACAGGCGGTGAGCAGTTCTTC. This codes for CASSLASGGLTGGEQFF.

The chain recombines TRBV5-1 with TRBJ1-1; tentatively, D is TRBD1 (6 bases). Germline lookup yields CDR1 SGHRS and CDR2 YFSETQ. This CDR3 has 13 amino acids. The V end was cut by 4 bases, the J end by 2 bases, with 9 bases between. The CDR3 is CASSGQPNTEAFF. For the CDR3, the DNA is TGCGCCAGCAGCGGACAGCCTAACACTGAAGCTTTCTTT.

The chain links TRBV4-1 to TRBJ2-5; TRBD2 matches 9 bases. The end of the DNA is better explained by TRBJ2-7, so the J call may be wrong. Per the germline V gene, CDR1 is MGHRA and CDR2 is YSYEKL. This CDR3 spans 17 amino acids. Here the CDR3 reads CASSQGGAGGLTYEQYF. Written as DNA, the CDR3 is TGCGCCAGCAGCCAAGGGGGAGCGGGGGGACTGACCTACGAGCAGTACTTC.

V is TRBV6-6 and J is TRBJ1-5, with 7 bases that match TRBD1. Germline CDR1 is MNHNY and CDR2 is SVGAGI (reference sequence). Trimming took 5 bases from V and 7 from J; bases not matched to a gene: 8. This CDR3 is built from 14 residues. The CDR3 sequence: CASSPTGIGQPQHF. The CDR3 DNA reads as TGTGCCAGCAGTCCGACAGGGATCGGCCAGCCCCAGCATTTT.

The gene calls are TRBV11-2 and TRBJ1-1, with D possibly matching TRBD1 (5 bases). CDR3 length: 13 amino acids. Trimming left V 1 base short and J 9 bases short, with 12 bases between. Germline CDR1 SGHAT, CDR2 FQNNGV. CDR3 in amino acids: CASSLVGPQKAFF. The DNA of the CDR3 is TGTGCCAGCAGCTTAGTGGGGCCGCAAAAAGCTTTCTTT. Variable domain in full (rest from reference TRBV11-2 and TRBJ1-1): EAGVAQSPRYKIIEKRQSVAFWCNPISGHATLYWYQQILGQGPKLLIQFQNNGVVDDSQLPKDRFSAERLKGVDSTLKIQPAKLEDSAVYLCASSLVGPQKAFFGQGTRLTVV.

The chain recombines TRBV5-4 with TRBJ2-7; 8 nucleotides align to TRBD1. The V and J ends lost 7 bases and 6 bases, in that order; junction bases with no gene match: 12. The CDR3 has 14 amino acids. Germline V gene lookup returns CDR1 SGHNT and CDR2 YYREEE (reference sequence). The CDR3 loop reads CASGPGTGFSEQYF. The CDR3 bases are TGTGCCAGCGGCCCCGGGACAGGATTCTCCGAGCAGTACTTC.

This chain links TRBV7-8 with TRBJ1-1; 11 bases line up with TRBD1. The CDR3 runs to 15 residues. The ends lost 4 bases at V and 3 bases at J; junction bases unmatched: 4. From germline, CDR1 is SGHVS and CDR2 FQNEAQ. In nucleotides, the CDR3 is TGTGCCAGCAGCTGGACAGGGGGCGCGTACACTGAAGCTTTCTTT. Amino acid sequence: CASSWTGGAYTEAFF.

The chain employs TRBV18 and TRBJ1-1; 7 bases align to TRBD1. After removal of 6 bases from V and 2 bases from J, the junction contained 9 bases not matched to a gene. This CDR3 spans 15 amino acids. Germline V lookup: CDR1 KGHSH, CDR2 LQKENI. The CDR3 sequence is CASSPLGQPNTEAFF. CDR3 nucleotide sequence: TGTGCCAGCTCGCCCCTGGGACAGCCAAACACTGAAGCTTTCTTT.

The V gene is TRBV27, the J gene TRBJ2-7; TRBD2 matches at 10 bases. CDR1 and CDR2 (germline): MNHEY, SMNVEV (reference sequence). This CDR3 contains 15 residues. V gave up 5 bases and J gave up 0 bases; unmatched junction bases: 4. CDR3 in DNA: TGTGCCAGCAGTCCCCCTAGCGGGAGCTCCTACGAGCAGTACTTC. Translating gives CASSPPSGSSYEQYF.

The CDR3: CASSYQGGQPQHF. CDR3 bases: TGTGCCAGCAGTTATCAAGGCGGCCAGCCCCAGCATTTT. The rearrangement uses TRBV6-5 and TRBJ1-5; the D is unclear. Germline CDR1 and CDR2: MNHEY and SVGAGI. With 3 bases removed from V and 7 bases from J, the gap between germline ends came to 10 bases. This CDR3 is built from 13 residues.

This clone was seen a few times. The genes are TRBV5-3 and TRBJ2-7; D not certain. TRBV5-3 is reported as an ORF; its role is uncertain. Trimming left V 0 bases short and J 4 bases short, with 14 bases between. The length of the CDR3 is 15 residues. The CDR3 spells CARSLEFLPRYEQYF. DNA for the CDR3: TGTGCCAGAAGCTTGGAGTTCCTGCCTCGGTACGAGCAGTACTTC.

The chain couples TRBV5-1 to TRBJ1-1; D unresolved. V dropped 0 bases and J dropped 5 bases, with 8 bases sitting between them. Germline CDR1 and CDR2: SGHRS and YFSETQ. The CDR3 loop spans 13 amino acids. The CDR3 protein is CASSLAVETEAFF. The CDR3 coding sequence is TGCGCCAGCAGCTTGGCCGTGGAGACTGAAGCTTTCTTT.

The chain employs TRBV7-9 and TRBJ1-2, with TRBD1 matching 7 bases. Per the germline V gene, CDR1 is SEHNR and CDR2 is FQNEAQ (reference sequence). Trimming cost V 5 bases and J 2 bases; bases outside gene matches: 11. The CDR3 runs to 16 residues. In DNA form, the CDR3 reads TGTGCCAGCAGCCGGATTGCGGGGGGACAGAACTATGGCTACACCTTC. Its protein product is CASSRIAGGQNYGYTF.